A selection of T cell receptor beta chains follows, all from one sample in a study of breast tumors, draining lymph nodes, adjacent tissues. TCRdb reanalysed the multiplex PCR reads using MiXCR and keeps one entry per CDR3 protein. This sample has under 85,000 distinct CDR3 sequences, with approximately 19% found just once. Sequenced input: axillary lymph node tissue. These receptors were taken from a female donor with breast cancer. Some clones in this sample may be carry-over from other donors' samples. Both conserved end residues are part of each CDR3. Clone size appears in some rows only: once, few, many, or a class for an expanded clone.

clone_size v_call cdr3_aa
many TRBV20-1 CSAKREIYGYTF
few TRBV19 CASSISVNYGYTF
many TRBV19 CASSIGGSGRGYEQYF
many TRBV6-5 CASSYEAASETQYF
many TRBV19 CASRRDRAGSPLHF
- TRBV20-1 CSASVLAGATQYF
many TRBV3-1 CASSQVGLGNSPLHF
- TRBV4-1 CASSQGTSGRLVYEQYF
many TRBV7-3 CASSSRAGLALNEQFF
many TRBV7-4 CASRLEVGLAGPQDTQYF
many TRBV6-1 CASSDPTGEQYF
many TRBV4-2 CASSPSAAGVRVGYTF
many TRBV11-3 CASSSTGVLSEKLFF
many TRBV6-2/TRBV6-3 CASSKTGSSYEQYF
many TRBV5-8 CASRSQGRNSPLHF
many TRBV4-1 CASSQIRGGNQPQHF
many TRBV28 CASSFGGGAREQYF
many TRBV5-1 CASSSLGTNYGYTF
many TRBV20-1 CSARAGSGPIKYGYTF
many TRBV6-5 CASSPMIAVQETQYF
few TRBV30 CAWSQDRAAGYTF
many TRBV11-2 CASSSTGLRETQYF
many TRBV7-3 CASSNRGSGTDTQYF
many TRBV10-3 CAIRGHIGLSSYEQYF
many TRBV11-3 CASSLTEAGAYEQYF
many TRBV30 CACSRSYNEQFF
many TRBV15 CATSPRQGRYEQYF
many TRBV4-3 CASSQGVGLAGVRDTQYF
many TRBV20-1 CSASESSGSYNEQFF
many TRBV2 CASKIGDGYTF
many TRBV5-4 CASSYGPGWGGGYTF
many TRBV20-1 CSARDSPTDTQYF
many TRBV11-3 CASSLSAGGAETQYF
many TRBV9 CASSVSSTISSGNTIYF
many TRBV6-1 CASSEGWGLSNQPQHF
many TRBV7-6 CASSLAGQGIGSTDTQYF
many TRBV10-3 CAISPTGESYGYTF
many TRBV3-1 CASTGGGHEQYF
many TRBV20-1 CSAREPLAGVREQYF
many TRBV5-4 CAIIWGGGYTF
many TRBV6-1 CASSVTRGGYEQYF
few TRBV27 CASRTGAGANVLTF
few TRBV6-5 CASAPPGTRGVYEQYF
many TRBV11-3 CASSSRRGEQYF
many TRBV5-4 CASSLTASNEQFF
many TRBV20-1 CSARDSLAGEQYF
- TRBV20-1 CSAGGLAGTEQFF
many TRBV20-1 CSADPGQGYGYTF
many TRBV7-3 CASSRDRERGEQFF
many TRBV20-1 CSARNDRGPQPQHF